Each of the 4 T cell receptor beta chains below was sequenced from the same sample in a study of CD8+ T cells in alopecia areata. cDNA prepared by RNA extraction and subsequent reverse transcription served as the template for sequencing. Some clones are missing from TCRdb's copy, which holds only in-frame ones; the method was immunoSEQ multiplex PCR. Of around 200,000 clones detected, 45% to 65% appear once; the ten largest clones hold 0.65% to 0.7%. Specified treatment: oral pan-JAK inhibitor, 5-10 mg twice daily. Sample: CD4+ T cells sorted from blood, taken at week 4, from a patient treated with tofacitinib. All receptors come from a human donor with alopecia areata.

CDR3 nucleotides: TGTGCCAGCAGTTACCTCGCGGGAGGCCACGAGCAGTACTTC. Translation gives CASSYLAGGHEQYF. This chain uses TRBV6-5 with TRBJ2-7, with TRBD2 matching 8 bases. The J segment lost 5 bases and the V segment lost 2 bases, leaving 5 bases of the junction unmatched. CDR3 length equals 14 residues. Germline V gene lookup returns CDR1 MNHEY and CDR2 SVGAGI.

Regarding this clone: Sequence at one end of the junction differs from germline and may be a read error. This rearrangement joins TRBV7-9 to TRBJ2-4; 9 nucleotides agree with TRBD1. CDR3 size: 12 residues. The germline V gene encodes CDR1 SEHNR and CDR2 FQNEAQ (reference sequence). The CDR3 sequence is CASSSRTGDRNF. The CDR3 DNA sequence: TGTGCCAGCAGCTCCCGGACAGGGGATCGAAACTTC.

The chain combines TRBV4-3 with TRBJ1-5, with D unclear. The CDR3 contains 15 residues. V dropped 4 bases and J dropped 1 base, with 11 bases sitting between them. The germline V gene has CDR1 LGHNA and CDR2 YSLEER. CDR3 sequence reads: CASSPYLDSNQPQHF. The DNA for the CDR3 is TGCGCCAGCAGCCCATACCTGGACAGCAATCAGCCCCAGCATTTT.

The V gene is TRBV5-1, the J gene TRBJ2-3; D remains unclear. The V end lost 2 bases, the J end lost 3 bases, and 7 bases lay between the germline ends. The CDR3 covers 13 residues. Germline lookup yields CDR1 SGHRS and CDR2 YFSETQ. The DNA of the CDR3 is TGCGCCAGCAGCTTCGACAATACAGATACGCAGTATTTT. It is translated as CASSFDNTDTQYF.